This is a list of T cell receptor beta chains from one sample in a study of T cells after yellow fever vaccination. Via MiXCR, TCRdb re-called the 5' RACE reads, giving one row per CDR3 protein. The sample includes about 220,000 distinct CDR3 sequences, 2.5% to 3.5% seen only once; the top ten take roughly 3.2%. The starting material was CD4+ T cells sorted from PBMCs, obtained 10 days after the yellow fever booster vaccination. The receptors here all came from a young man who received the YFV17D yellow fever vaccine. Both conserved end residues are part of each CDR3. Each record gives: V gene, clone size, J gene, D gene, CDR3 DNA, CDR3 protein. The D gene is left open where the match is weak. Some rows have no size entry. The others give once, few or many, or a class for an expanded clone.

TRBV21-1	.	TRBJ2-3	.	TGTGCCAGCAGCAAAAAGAGCAGGGACAGGGAAACAGATACGCAGTATTTT	CASSKKSRDRETDTQYF
TRBV6-6	few	TRBJ2-1	.	TGTGCCAGCAGTTCGTCTAGCTCCTACAATGAGCAGTTCTTC	CASSSSSSYNEQFF
TRBV5-1	many	TRBJ2-3	TRBD2	TGCGCCAGCAGCTTGTCACTAGCGGGGACAGATACGCAGTATTTT	CASSLSLAGTDTQYF
TRBV20-1	.	TRBJ2-3	TRBD1	TGCAGTGCTCAGGGAAGGGGGCCCCCAGATACGCAGTATTTT	CSAQGRGPPDTQYF
TRBV7-2	few	TRBJ2-3	TRBD2	TGTGCCAGCAGCTTAGCGCACGGGCGGGGGGGCGCAGATACGCAGTATTTT	CASSLAHGRGGADTQYF
TRBV29-1	.	TRBJ1-3	.	TGCAGCGTTAGTGTCTTCTCTGGAAACACCATATATTTT	CSVSVFSGNTIYF
TRBV20-1	many	TRBJ1-1	.	TGCAGTGCAACGACAGGCCTTATGAACACTGAAGCTTTCTTT	CSATTGLMNTEAFF
TRBV4-3	many	TRBJ1-2	.	TGCGCCAGCAGCCCTGGGGGACGGAAATACTATGGCTACACCTTC	CASSPGGRKYYGYTF
TRBV20-1	few	TRBJ1-1	.	TGCAGTCCCAAAGACAACTTGAACACTGAAGCTTTCTTT	CSPKDNLNTEAFF
TRBV7-2	few	TRBJ1-6	TRBD1	TGTGCCAGCAGCTTACAGGGACAGATAAGCGCTAATTCACCCCTCCACTTT	CASSLQGQISANSPLHF
TRBV10-3	many	TRBJ2-3	TRBD2	TGTGCCATCAGTGACGCTAGCGGGGGGGCCGGGGATACGCAGTATTTT	CAISDASGGAGDTQYF
TRBV5-1	.	TRBJ2-5	.	TGCGCCAGCAGGGTGGTGGAAGGAGGAGAGACCCAGTACTTC	CASRVVEGGETQYF
TRBV29-1	few	TRBJ2-1	TRBD2	TGCAGCGCCTCGGGACTAGCGGGGCTCGACAATGAGCAGTTCTTC	CSASGLAGLDNEQFF
TRBV12-5	few	TRBJ2-2	.	TGTGCTAGTGGTTTGGCTTACGGACCCCCCCGTGTAGGGGAGCTGTTTTTT	CASGLAYGPPRVGELFF
TRBV7-9	.	TRBJ2-1	.	TGTGCCAGCAGCCCGAGGGGGACGAGCTCCTACAATGAGCAGTTCTTC	CASSPRGTSSYNEQFF
TRBV5-1	many	TRBJ2-1	TRBD2	TGCGCCAGCAGCCTTACTAGCGGGGCCAACAATGAGCAGTTCTTC	CASSLTSGANNEQFF
TRBV18	few	TRBJ1-1	.	TGTGCCAGCTCACCACCCTCTCTGGACAGCTCAAACACTGAAGCTTTCTTT	CASSPPSLDSSNTEAFF
TRBV7-2	many	TRBJ2-1	TRBD1	TGTGCCAGCAGCCCAGCGCGAGGACAGGTGGAGTTCTTC	CASSPARGQVEFF
TRBV18	many	TRBJ2-5	.	TGTGCCAGCTCACCCCGGGACGTAGGCTCCCAAGAGACCCAGTACTTC	CASSPRDVGSQETQYF
TRBV20-1	many	TRBJ1-1	.	TGCAGTGCTAGGGGCAGCACGAACACTGAAGCTTTCTTT	CSARGSTNTEAFF
TRBV12-3/TRBV12-4	many	TRBJ2-3	.	TGTGCCAGCAGTTTGCTTGGGGGACTCACAGATACGCAGTATTTT	CASSLLGGLTDTQYF
TRBV12-3/TRBV12-4	many	TRBJ2-2	.	TGTGCCAGCAGACAGGGACTACGCCCCGGGGAGCTGTTTTTT	CASRQGLRPGELFF
TRBV4-3	few	TRBJ1-1	.	TGCGCCAGCAGCAGAGATGAGGACACTGAAGCTTTCTTT	CASSRDEDTEAFF
TRBV5-1	.	TRBJ1-2	.	TGCGCCAGCAGCTTGGCGCCCCCCTCCTATGGCTACACCTTC	CASSLAPPSYGYTF
TRBV7-2	many	TRBJ1-4	.	TGTGCCAGCAGCTTGGGCGGCGTAGCAGCTAATGAAAAACTGTTTTTT	CASSLGGVAANEKLFF
TRBV24-1	few	TRBJ2-1	TRBD1	TGTGCCACCAGTGATCCAGGGGGTGGTAATGAGCAGTTCTTC	CATSDPGGGNEQFF
TRBV12-3/TRBV12-4	many	TRBJ2-5	TRBD1	TGTGCCAGCCGCTGGACAGGGGGTGCGGAGACCCAGTACTTC	CASRWTGGAETQYF
TRBV6-2/TRBV6-3	.	TRBJ2-2	TRBD1	TGTGCCAGCAGTCGCCGGGACAGGGGGTTGCCCGGGGAGCTGTTTTTT	CASSRRDRGLPGELFF
TRBV6-6	many	TRBJ1-1	TRBD1	TGTGCCAGCAGTTACCCAATCACGGCAGGGGGCACTGAAGCTTTCTTT	CASSYPITAGGTEAFF
TRBV7-3	.	TRBJ2-3	TRBD2	TGTGCCAGCAGCTGGGGACTAGCGGGGGGCCGGACAGATACGCAGTATTTT	CASSWGLAGGRTDTQYF
TRBV20-1	.	TRBJ2-7	TRBD2	TGCAGTGCGAAACTAGCGGCTGGGGGCGAGCAGTACTTC	CSAKLAAGGEQYF
TRBV18	many	TRBJ2-1	TRBD1	TGTGCCAGCTCGCCGGGACAGGGGAAAAACAATGAGCAGTTCTTC	CASSPGQGKNNEQFF
TRBV6-5	many	TRBJ2-1	TRBD1	TGTGCCAGCAGACCCGGACAGGGGGCGAATGAGCAGTTCTTC	CASRPGQGANEQFF
TRBV20-1	many	TRBJ2-1	TRBD2	TGCAGTGCGGATAGCGGGGGGGCCGGTGGGTACAATGAGCAGTTCTTC	CSADSGGAGGYNEQFF
TRBV7-2	many	TRBJ2-5	.	TGTGCCAGCAGCTTAGGACCGATGGAGACCCAGTACTTC	CASSLGPMETQYF
TRBV20-1	few	TRBJ2-4	.	TGCAGTGCTAGACCCATGGACCCTAATCATCTAGCCAAAAACATTCAGTACTTC	CSARPMDPNHLAKNIQYF
TRBV2	few	TRBJ2-4	TRBD1	TGTGCCAGCAGTGAAGTGCCGGCGACAGGGAGCATTCAGTACTTC	CASSEVPATGSIQYF
TRBV13	.	TRBJ1-4	.	TGTGCCAGCAGCCCGCCACGGGGGGGACCTGAAAAACTGTTTTTT	CASSPPRGGPEKLFF
TRBV11-2	many	TRBJ2-2	.	TGTGCCAGCAGCTTATCACGGGTCAACACCGGGGAGCTGTTTTTT	CASSLSRVNTGELFF
TRBV7-2	many	TRBJ2-2	.	TGTGCCAGCAGCTTAGACACGCCCGGGGAGCTGTTTTTT	CASSLDTPGELFF
TRBV7-2	many	TRBJ2-2	.	TGTGCCAGCAGCTTATCTTGGGCAGGCGGGCCTGGAACCGGGGAGCTGTTTTTT	CASSLSWAGGPGTGELFF
TRBV7-2	many	TRBJ2-5	TRBD2	TGTGCCAGCAGTCCTAGCGGGGGGTTACAAGAGACCCAGTACTTC	CASSPSGGLQETQYF
TRBV5-4	many	TRBJ2-3	TRBD2	TGTGCCAGCAGCTTGGCCCTAGCGGGGGCCACAGATACGCAGTATTTT	CASSLALAGATDTQYF
TRBV5-6	many	TRBJ2-2	.	TGTGCCAGCAATCTGGAGGCACTAACGAACACCGGGGAGCTGTTTTTT	CASNLEALTNTGELFF
TRBV12-3/TRBV12-4	many	TRBJ1-1	.	TGTGCCAGCACCCTGGACAGAGCGGCAACAGAAGCTTTCTTT	CASTLDRAATEAFF
TRBV5-1	few	TRBJ1-3	.	TGCGCCAGCAGCTTGTTATCGGGGACTGGAAACACCATATATTTT	CASSLLSGTGNTIYF
TRBV7-9	many	TRBJ2-3	TRBD2	TGTGCCAGCCTGCGGGGGGCCCCAGATACGCAGTATTTT	CASLRGAPDTQYF
TRBV15	.	TRBJ2-1	.	TGTGCCACAACCAGGGGAGGGGTCAATGAGCAGTTCTTC	CATTRGGVNEQFF
TRBV7-9	many	TRBJ1-4	TRBD1	TGTGCCAGCGGGAAACATCGGACAGGGCTAAATGAAAAACTGTTTTTT	CASGKHRTGLNEKLFF
TRBV29-1	.	TRBJ2-2	.	TGCAGCGTTGAATCCAGGTTCAACACCGGGGAGCTGTTTTTT	CSVESRFNTGELFF
TRBV28	few	TRBJ1-1	.	TGTGCCAGCAGCCGCGGCAGCCGCGTTGAAGCTTTCTTT	CASSRGSRVEAFF
TRBV6-5	.	TRBJ1-5	.	TGTGCCAGCAGTTACTCGGGGGTGGGTTTGCAGCCCCAGCATTTT	CASSYSGVGLQPQHF
TRBV6-1	few	TRBJ1-5	.	TGTGCCAGCAGTGAAGCGGCACACCGGGGCAATCAGCCCCAGCATTTT	CASSEAAHRGNQPQHF
TRBV10-3	many	TRBJ2-3	TRBD2	TGTGCCACCCTAGCGGAAAGCACAGATACGCAGTATTTT	CATLAESTDTQYF
TRBV4-1	.	TRBJ1-2	.	TGCGCCAGCGCTCGAGGGGTCACGTCAGACTATGGCTACACCTTC	CASARGVTSDYGYTF
TRBV19	many	TRBJ1-3	.	TGTGCCAGTAGTATCCTGGGACAAGCTGGAAACACCATATATTTT	CASSILGQAGNTIYF
TRBV7-2	.	TRBJ1-2	TRBD1	TGTGCCAGCAGCCGGGACAGGGCCTACTATGGCTACACCTTC	CASSRDRAYYGYTF
TRBV7-3	many	TRBJ2-5	TRBD1	TGTGCCAGCAGCATACTAGGGGGCATGGAGACCCAGTACTTC	CASSILGGMETQYF
TRBV3-1	many	TRBJ2-1	TRBD2	TGTGCCAGCAGCCATTTCCCTAGCGGGGGGGCCTATGAGCAGTTCTTC	CASSHFPSGGAYEQFF
TRBV7-2	many	TRBJ2-3	.	TGTGCCAGCAGCTTCGACCGTAGCACAGATACGCAGTATTTT	CASSFDRSTDTQYF